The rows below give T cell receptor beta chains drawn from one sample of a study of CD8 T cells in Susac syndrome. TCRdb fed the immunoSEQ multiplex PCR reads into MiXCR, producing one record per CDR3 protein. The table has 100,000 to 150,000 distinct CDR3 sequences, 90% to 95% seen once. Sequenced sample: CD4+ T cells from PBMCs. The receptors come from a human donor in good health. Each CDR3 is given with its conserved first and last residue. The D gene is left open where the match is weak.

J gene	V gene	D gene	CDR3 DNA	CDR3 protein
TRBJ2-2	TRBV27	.	TGTGCCAGCAAGATTTTCCGGAACACCGGGGAGCTGTTTTTT	CASKIFRNTGELFF
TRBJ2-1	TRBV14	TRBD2	TGTGCCAGCAGCCCAGGGACTAGCCTTCATGAGCAGTTCTTC	CASSPGTSLHEQFF
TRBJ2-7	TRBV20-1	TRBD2	TGCAGTGTTTCTAGCGGGTCGCCCTACGAGCAGTACTTC	CSVSSGSPYEQYF
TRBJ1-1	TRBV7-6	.	TGTGCCAGCAGCCCGTTCCATGGGAACACTGAAGCTTTCTTT	CASSPFHGNTEAFF
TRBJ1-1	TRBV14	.	TGTGCCAGCAGCCAAGGAGGCTACGGCACTGAAGCTTTCTTT	CASSQGGYGTEAFF
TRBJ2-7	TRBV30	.	TGTGCCTGGAGTTTGGGTAGCGAGCAGTACTTC	CAWSLGSEQYF
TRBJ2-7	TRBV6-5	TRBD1	TGTGCCAGCAGTTACTCTGGGACAGCCGAGCAGTACTTC	CASSYSGTAEQYF
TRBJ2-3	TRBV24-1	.	TGTGCCAACTACCGGGAAATCACAGATACGCAGTATTTT	CANYREITDTQYF
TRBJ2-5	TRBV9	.	TGTGCCAGCAGCGTACGGGGACGGGGGGAGACCCAGTACTTC	CASSVRGRGETQYF
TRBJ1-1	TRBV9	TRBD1	TGTGCCAGCACCCTTACAGGGGAGAACACTGAAGCTTTCTTT	CASTLTGENTEAFF
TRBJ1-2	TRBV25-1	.	TGTGCCAGCAGTGTTTACAGCTATGGCTACACCTTC	CASSVYSYGYTF
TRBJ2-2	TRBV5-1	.	TGCGCCAGTGTCAAGAACACCGGGGAGCTGTTTTTT	CASVKNTGELFF
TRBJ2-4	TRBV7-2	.	TGTGCCAGCAGCTCAAATACAGGGAATTTAGCCAAAAACATTCAGTACTTC	CASSSNTGNLAKNIQYF
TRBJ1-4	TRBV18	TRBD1	TGTGCCAGCTCACTCCGACAGGGGTGGGATGAAAAACTGTTTTTT	CASSLRQGWDEKLFF
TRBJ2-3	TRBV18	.	TGTGCCAGCTCACCACCTCAGTCAAGGAATACAGATACGCAGTATTTT	CASSPPQSRNTDTQYF
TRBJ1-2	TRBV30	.	TGTGCCTGGAGTGAAGCCTGGGGCTCGGGCTACACCTTC	CAWSEAWGSGYTF
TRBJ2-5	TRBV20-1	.	TGCAGTGGTACAGTGTACCAAGAGACCCAGTACTTC	CSGTVYQETQYF
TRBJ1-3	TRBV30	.	TGTGCCTGGACCGGCAAAGGGATCTCTGGAAACACCATATATTTT	CAWTGKGISGNTIYF
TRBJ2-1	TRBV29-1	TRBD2	TGCAGCGTTGACACTAGCGGGAGCTCCTACAATGAGCAGTTCTTC	CSVDTSGSSYNEQFF
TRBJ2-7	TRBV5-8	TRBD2	TGTGCCAGCAGCTTAGCGGGAACCCACGAGCAGTACTTC	CASSLAGTHEQYF
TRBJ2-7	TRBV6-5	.	TGTGCCAGCAGGAGATTCGGGGGATCCCACGAGCAGTACTTC	CASRRFGGSHEQYF
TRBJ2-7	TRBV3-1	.	TGTGCCAGCAGCCTACCAGGGAACGAGCAGCACTTC	CASSLPGNEQHF
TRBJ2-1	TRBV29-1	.	TGCAGCGTTGAAGAGGGGGGAGGAACTGAGCAGTTCTTC	CSVEEGGGTEQFF
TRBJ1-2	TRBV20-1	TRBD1	TGCAGTGCTAAGGGGGCGAGCTATGGCTACACCTTC	CSAKGASYGYTF
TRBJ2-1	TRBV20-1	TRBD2	TGCAGTGCCGACCTAGCGGGGGAGGTTAATGAGCAGTTCTTC	CSADLAGEVNEQFF
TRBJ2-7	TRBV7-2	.	TGTGCCAGCAGCTCCCCCCACCCAAGAGCCTACGAGCAGTACTTC	CASSSPHPRAYEQYF
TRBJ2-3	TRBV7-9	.	TGTGCCAGCAGCTGGACCGAGGCAGATACGCAGTATTTT	CASSWTEADTQYF
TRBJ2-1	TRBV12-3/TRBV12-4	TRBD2	TGTGCCAGCAGTTTGGGCGGGAGAGACAATGAGCAGTTCTTC	CASSLGGRDNEQFF